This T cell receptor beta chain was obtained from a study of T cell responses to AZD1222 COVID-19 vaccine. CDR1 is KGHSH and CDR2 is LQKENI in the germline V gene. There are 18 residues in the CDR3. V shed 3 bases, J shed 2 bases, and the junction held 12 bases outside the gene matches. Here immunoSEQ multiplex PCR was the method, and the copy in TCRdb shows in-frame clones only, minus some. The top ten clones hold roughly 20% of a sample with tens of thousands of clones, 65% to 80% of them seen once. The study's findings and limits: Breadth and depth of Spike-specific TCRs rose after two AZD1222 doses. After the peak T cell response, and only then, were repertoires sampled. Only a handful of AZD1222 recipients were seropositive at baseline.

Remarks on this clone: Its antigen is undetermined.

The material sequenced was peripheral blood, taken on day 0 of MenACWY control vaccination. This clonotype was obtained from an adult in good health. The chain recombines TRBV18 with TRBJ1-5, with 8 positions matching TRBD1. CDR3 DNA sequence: TGTGCCAGCTCACCCCTGGACAGGGTCTTAAGCGGCAATCAGCCCCAGCATTTT. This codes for CASSPLDRVLSGNQPQHF.